This T cell receptor (beta chain) derives from a study of cytomegalovirus exposure and HLA in healthy donors. Broader study findings: The study designated 150 to 200 TCR beta chains cytomegalovirus-associated. First-cohort TCR clusters tended to co-occur in the 120 or so validation repertoires, a later analysis found. Whilst most TCR sequences proved rare, a subset of public TCRs occurred across many donors.

The germline CDR1 and CDR2 sequences are SGHVS and FQNEAQ. The CDR3 covers 15 residues. Trimming at V came to 6 bases and at J to 1 base, leaving 4 bases not matched to a gene. Generated by immunoSEQ multiplex PCR, the TCRdb table keeps only in-frame clones and is missing some. In the table there are about 260,000 clones, roughly 87% of which are singletons. The donors were part of the validation cohort of fewer than 150 subjects. That cohort was separate from the first cohort, which comprised some 670 subjects. In its sample, this clone was seen once. Its specificity is unknown. The genes are TRBV7-8 and TRBJ1-5, with 9 bases that match TRBD1. The sample consisted of PBMCs. This clonotype originated in a woman younger than 45 in good health and CMV-seronegative. This chain's CDR3 is CASSPDRGSNQPQHF. The CDR3 DNA follows: TGTGCCAGCAGTCCGGACAGGGGAAGCAATCAGCCCCAGCATTTT.